This paragraph covers one TCR beta chain sequence. Its antigen is undetermined. V was trimmed by 4 bases and J by 3 bases, leaving 10 bases between them. The CDR3 sequence is 13 residues long. Looked up from germline, CDR1 is GTSNPN and CDR2 is SVGIG (reference sequence). This sample stems from a study of T cell responses to AZD1222 COVID-19 vaccine. Study-wide results and limits: At study baseline, merely six AZD1222 recipients were seropositive. Repertoires were collected only later (after the peak T cell response had occurred). There were vaccine-associated CD4 TCRs across spike, dominant at 160-218 and 743-854.

The protocol was immunoSEQ multiplex PCR, while the TCRdb copy is restricted to in-frame clones and leaves out a portion. The top ten hold over 1.3% of the sample, which has some 74,000 clones, 75% to 90% seen once. Second-dose intervals of approximately 4 or approximately 12 weeks were pooled. The source of this sequence is an adult who received the AZD1222 COVID-19 vaccine. The J gene is TRBJ1-5, the V gene TRBV30, with D unclear. This sample comprised peripheral blood, obtained 28 days after the second AZD1222 dose. CDR3: CAWTRGINQPQHF. CDR3 DNA: TGTGCCTGGACCCGGGGAATCAATCAGCCCCAGCATTTT.